This T cell receptor (beta chain) is from a study of STAT5B mutations in CD4+ large granular lymphocyte leukemia. The wider study: Among healthy donors, a particular HLA allele went with more CDR3 'QG' motifs.

Only in-frame clones appear in the TCRdb table, and some are missing; sequencing was by immunoSEQ multiplex PCR. Of approximately 31,000 clones in the sample, roughly 70% were seen once. V was pared by 4 bases and J by 2 bases, with 15 bases between. The V gene's germline CDR1 is SQVTM and CDR2 ANQGSEA. This CDR3 contains 15 residues. The rearrangement uses TRBV29-1 and TRBJ2-1, with D perhaps matching TRBD1 (7 bases). The specimen was CD4+ T cells from blood buffy coats. The TCR was taken from a human donor in good health. As DNA, the CDR3 is TGCAGCGTTGGGGCGGGGCAGGGGGCCTACAATGAGCAGTTCTTC. Its translation is CSVGAGQGAYNEQFF.